A single TCR beta chain is shown here with its context. These data come from a study of blood T cell repertoires in COVID-19. The wider study: The analysed material was cDNA or gDNA that came from T cells, B-cell-depleted T cells, or PBMCs.

J lost 7 bases, V lost 4 bases, and 10 bases had no gene match. The CDR3 is 15 residues long. The germline V gene encodes CDR1 MNHEY and CDR2 SVGAGI. Seattle patients were enrolled while actively infected and followed longitudinally. Profiling relied on immunoSEQ multiplex PCR, and the TCRdb table lists in-frame clones only, not all of them. Among 300,000 to 450,000 clones, about 89% were seen once, and the ten largest hold around 3%. The sequence came from a woman under 40 with COVID-19, enrolled during active disease. This chain uses TRBV6-5 with TRBJ1-2; 9 nucleotides agree with TRBD1. Sequencing input: peripheral blood. Here the CDR3 reads CASSSQGAPLCGYTF. In DNA, the CDR3 is TGTGCCAGCAGTTCACAGGGGGCCCCGCTATGTGGCTACACCTTC.